The text below deals with one T cell receptor (beta chain). This specimen comes from a study of cytomegalovirus exposure and HLA in healthy donors. This CDR3 has 15 residues. The junction had 6 bases not matched to a gene; V was cut back by 2 bases and J by 2 bases. Germline V lookup: CDR1 SGHNT, CDR2 YYREEE (reference sequence). PCR was performed using 60 Vbeta and 13 Jbeta primers. TCRdb keeps only in-frame clones here, not all; method: immunoSEQ multiplex PCR. The sample lists roughly 190,000 clones; just under 80% were seen once. The sequence came from a female donor in good health and CMV-seronegative. The specimen was PBMCs. The chain combines TRBV5-4 with TRBJ2-7; 8 bases line up with TRBD1. CDR3 amino acids: CASSLGTGSTYEQYF. In DNA form, the CDR3 reads TGTGCCAGCAGCTTAGGGACAGGATCGACCTACGAGCAGTACTTC.